The TCR beta chain described here comes from a study of blood T cell repertoires in COVID-19. Study details: The United States, Italy and Spain were the sources of the acute and convalescent COVID-19 samples.

This clone was counted a few times. Authors' data handling: Reference gene primer amplification in the assay estimated nucleated cell counts. Measured with immunoSEQ multiplex PCR; TCRdb has only the in-frame clones, and not every one. The D gene and trimming were derived from the DNA, and the V and J assignments and clone size from that table. The data show 150,000 to 200,000 clones, with around 81% seen just once and approximately 8% held by the top ten. The material sequenced was peripheral blood. This clonotype was sampled from a woman of 80 years or more with COVID-19, enrolled during active disease.

The CDR3 loop reads CASSVGQGAKVGYGYTF. DNA of the CDR3: TGTGCCAGCAGCGTAGGTCAGGGGGCAAAAGTCGGTTATGGCTACACCTTC. The genes are TRBV9 and TRBJ1-2, with TRBD1 matching 8 bases. V trimming: 0 bases; J trimming: 5 bases; junction bases outside the gene matches: 12. The CDR3 is made up of 17 amino acids. CDR1 is SGDLS and CDR2 is YYNGEE in the germline V gene.